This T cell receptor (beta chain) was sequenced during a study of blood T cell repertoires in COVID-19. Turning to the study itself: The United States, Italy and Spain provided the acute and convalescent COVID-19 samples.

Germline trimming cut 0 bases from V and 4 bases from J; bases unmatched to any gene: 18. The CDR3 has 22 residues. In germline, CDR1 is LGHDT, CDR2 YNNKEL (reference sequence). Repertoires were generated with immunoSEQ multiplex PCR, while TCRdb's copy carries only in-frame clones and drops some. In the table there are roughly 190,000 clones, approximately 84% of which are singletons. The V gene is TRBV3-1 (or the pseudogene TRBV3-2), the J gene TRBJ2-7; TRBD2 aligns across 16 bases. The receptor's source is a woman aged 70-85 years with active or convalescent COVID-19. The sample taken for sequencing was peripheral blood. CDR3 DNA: TGTGCCAGCAGCCAAGAGGGAGATCCGGGACTAGCGGGAGGGCCCTCGTGGTACGAGCAGTACTTC. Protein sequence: CASSQEGDPGLAGGPSWYEQYF.